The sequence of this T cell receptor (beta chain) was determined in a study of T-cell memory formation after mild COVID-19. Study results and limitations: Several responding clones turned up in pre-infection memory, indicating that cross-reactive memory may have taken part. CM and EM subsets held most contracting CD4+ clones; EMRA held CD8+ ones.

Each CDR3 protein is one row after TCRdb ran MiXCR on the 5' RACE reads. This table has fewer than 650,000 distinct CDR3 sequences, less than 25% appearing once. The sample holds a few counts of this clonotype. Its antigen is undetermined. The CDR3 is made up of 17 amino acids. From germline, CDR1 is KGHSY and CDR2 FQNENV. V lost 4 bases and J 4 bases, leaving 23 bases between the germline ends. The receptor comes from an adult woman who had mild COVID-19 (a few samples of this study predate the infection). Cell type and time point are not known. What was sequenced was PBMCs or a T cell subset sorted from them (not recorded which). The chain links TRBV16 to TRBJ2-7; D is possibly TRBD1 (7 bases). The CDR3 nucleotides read TGTGCCAGCAGCCGCGGGACAGAACCTACGCCCGCTTACGAGCAGTACTTC. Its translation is CASSRGTEPTPAYEQYF. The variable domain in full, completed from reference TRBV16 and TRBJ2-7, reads GEEVAQTPKHLVRGEGQKAKLYCAPIKGHSYVFWYQQVLKNEFKFLISFQNENVFDETGMPKERFSAKCLPNSPCSLEIQATKLEDSAVYFCASSRGTEPTPAYEQYFGPGTRLTVT.